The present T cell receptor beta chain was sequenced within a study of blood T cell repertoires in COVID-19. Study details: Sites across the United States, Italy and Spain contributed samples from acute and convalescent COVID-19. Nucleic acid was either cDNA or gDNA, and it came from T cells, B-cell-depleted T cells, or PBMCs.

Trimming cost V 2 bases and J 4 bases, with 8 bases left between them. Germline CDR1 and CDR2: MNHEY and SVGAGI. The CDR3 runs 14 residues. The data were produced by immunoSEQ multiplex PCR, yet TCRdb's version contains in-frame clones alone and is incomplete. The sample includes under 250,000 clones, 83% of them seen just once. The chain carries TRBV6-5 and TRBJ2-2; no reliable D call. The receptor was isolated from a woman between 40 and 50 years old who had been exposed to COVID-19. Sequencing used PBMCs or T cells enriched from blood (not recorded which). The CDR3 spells CASSYTGPTGELFF. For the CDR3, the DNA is TGTGCCAGCAGTTACACCGGTCCCACCGGGGAGCTGTTTTTT.